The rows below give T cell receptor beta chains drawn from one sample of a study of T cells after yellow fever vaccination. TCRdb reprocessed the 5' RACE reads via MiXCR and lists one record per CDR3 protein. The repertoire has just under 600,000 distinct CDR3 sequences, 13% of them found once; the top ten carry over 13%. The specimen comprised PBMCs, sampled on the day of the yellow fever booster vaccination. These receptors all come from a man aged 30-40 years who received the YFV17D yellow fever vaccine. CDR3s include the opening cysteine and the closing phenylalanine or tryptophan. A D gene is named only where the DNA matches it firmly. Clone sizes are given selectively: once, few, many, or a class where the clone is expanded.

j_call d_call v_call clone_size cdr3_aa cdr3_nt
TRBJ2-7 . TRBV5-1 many CASSHTSAAYEQYF TGCGCCAGCAGCCACACGTCGGCCGCCTACGAGCAGTACTTC
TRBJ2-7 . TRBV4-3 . CASSQEGPPHEQYF TGCGCCAGCAGCCAAGAGGGGCCGCCCCACGAGCAGTACTTC
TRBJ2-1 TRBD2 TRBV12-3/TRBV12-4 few CASSLEAGNSYNEQFF TGTGCCAGCAGTTTAGAAGCGGGGAACTCCTACAATGAGCAGTTCTTC
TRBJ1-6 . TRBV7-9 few CASSTGDYNSPLHF TGTGCCAGCAGCACCGGAGATTATAATTCACCCCTCCACTTT
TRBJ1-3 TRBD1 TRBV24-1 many CATSEGGQGTGNTIYF TGTGCCACCAGTGAAGGGGGACAGGGGACTGGAAACACCATATATTTT
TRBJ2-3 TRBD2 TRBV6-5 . CASSPWGSGREDTQYF TGTGCCAGCAGTCCGTGGGGTAGCGGGAGAGAAGATACGCAGTATTTT
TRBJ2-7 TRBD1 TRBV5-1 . CASSLPDRTHEQYF TGCGCCAGCAGCCTCCCGGACAGGACCCACGAGCAGTACTTC
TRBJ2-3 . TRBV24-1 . CATSDRTRGSEDTQYF TGTGCCACCAGTGACAGGACCAGAGGGAGTGAAGATACGCAGTATTTT
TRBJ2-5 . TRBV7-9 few CASSPKTGEETQYF TGTGCCAGCAGCCCAAAGACAGGAGAAGAGACCCAGTACTTC
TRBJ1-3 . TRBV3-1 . CASSQGGPDSGNTIYF TGTGCCAGCAGCCAAGGGGGACCCGACTCTGGAAACACCATATATTTT
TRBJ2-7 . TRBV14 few CASSHFAGSPYEQYF TGTGCCAGCAGCCATTTTGCGGGATCCCCCTACGAGCAGTACTTC
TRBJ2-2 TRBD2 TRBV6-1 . CASSLLLTSGRAGGELFF TGTGCCAGCAGTCTCCTCCTCACAAGCGGGAGGGCCGGCGGGGAGCTGTTTTTT
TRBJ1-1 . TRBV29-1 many CSVERPLNTEAFF TGCAGCGTTGAACGACCGCTGAACACTGAAGCTTTCTTT
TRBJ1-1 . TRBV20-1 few CSARGGEAADTEAFF TGCAGTGCTAGAGGTGGGGAAGCGGCGGACACTGAAGCTTTCTTT
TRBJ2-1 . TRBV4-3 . CASSQSLQSNEQFF TGCGCCAGCAGCCAAAGCCTCCAATCGAATGAGCAGTTCTTC
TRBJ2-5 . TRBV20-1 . CSARPLEGETQYF TGCAGTGCTAGACCCCTAGAGGGAGAGACCCAGTACTTC
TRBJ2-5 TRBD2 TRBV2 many CASSTGLAGQETQYF TGTGCCAGCAGTACCGGACTAGCCGGCCAAGAGACCCAGTACTTC
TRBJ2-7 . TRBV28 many CASSLGESYEQYF TGTGCCAGCAGCTTAGGGGAGAGCTACGAGCAGTACTTC
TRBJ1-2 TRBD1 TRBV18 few CASSKGQGGVLDGYTF TGTGCCAGCTCTAAAGGACAGGGCGGCGTTCTCGATGGCTACACCTTC
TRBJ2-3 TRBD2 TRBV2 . CASMPRLAGGTDTQYF TGTGCCAGCATGCCCCGACTAGCTGGCGGCACAGATACGCAGTATTTT
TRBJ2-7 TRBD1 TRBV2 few CASRLPGTGDYEQYF TGTGCCAGCAGGCTTCCCGGGACAGGGGACTACGAGCAGTACTTC
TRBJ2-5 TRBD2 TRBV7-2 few CASSLLPGLAGETQYF TGTGCCAGCAGCTTACTTCCGGGACTAGCGGGAGAGACCCAGTACTTC
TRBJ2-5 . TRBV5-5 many CASSLGGLGETQYF TGTGCCAGCAGCTTGGGGGGCCTGGGGGAGACCCAGTACTTC
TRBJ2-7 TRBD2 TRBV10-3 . CAISPGKAGGPWEQYF TGTGCCATCAGCCCAGGGAAAGCGGGAGGGCCTTGGGAGCAGTACTTC
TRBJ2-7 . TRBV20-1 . CSASRGDSYEQYF TGCAGTGCTAGCCGCGGGGACTCCTACGAGCAGTACTTC
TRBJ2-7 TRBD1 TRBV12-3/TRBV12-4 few CASSFDRGRQYF TGTGCCAGCAGTTTCGATAGGGGGCGGCAGTACTTC
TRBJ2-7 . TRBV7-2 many CASSPPGFSYEQYF TGTGCCAGCAGCCCCCCTGGATTTAGCTACGAGCAGTACTTC
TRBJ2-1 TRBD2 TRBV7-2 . CASSLDTSGSGAEQFF TGTGCCAGCAGCTTAGATACTAGCGGGAGCGGTGCTGAGCAGTTCTTC
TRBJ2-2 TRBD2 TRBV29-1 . CSVEERFGSGRGTGELFF TGCAGCGTTGAAGAGCGTTTCGGGAGCGGGAGGGGAACCGGGGAGCTGTTTTTT
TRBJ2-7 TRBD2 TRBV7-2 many CASSLVASGNYEQYF TGTGCCAGCAGCTTAGTGGCTAGCGGGAACTACGAGCAGTACTTC
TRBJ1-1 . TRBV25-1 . CASSEDGFTEAFF TGTGCCAGCAGCGAGGACGGTTTCACTGAAGCTTTCTTT
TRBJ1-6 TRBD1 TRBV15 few CATSRDDRGNSPLHF TGTGCCACCAGCAGAGATGACAGGGGAAATTCACCCCTCCACTTT
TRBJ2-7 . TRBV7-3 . CASSLSGSVEQYF TGTGCCAGCAGCTTATCCGGTAGTGTGGAGCAGTACTTC
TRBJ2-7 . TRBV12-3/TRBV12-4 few CASSSWGVTYEQYF TGTGCCAGCAGTTCTTGGGGCGTCACCTACGAGCAGTACTTC
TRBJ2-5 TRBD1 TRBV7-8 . CASSPGGQAGRETQYF TGTGCCAGCAGCCCAGGGGGACAGGCAGGCCGAGAGACCCAGTACTTC
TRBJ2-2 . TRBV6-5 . CASSYLRGGTGELFF TGTGCCAGCAGTTACCTCCGCGGTGGCACCGGGGAGCTGTTTTTT
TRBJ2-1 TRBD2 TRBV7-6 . CASSFGLAGRNEQFF TGTGCCAGCAGCTTCGGACTAGCGGGAAGGAATGAGCAGTTCTTC
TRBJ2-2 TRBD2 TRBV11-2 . CASSTDLAGAGGELFF TGTGCCAGCAGCACCGACTTAGCGGGAGCGGGCGGGGAGCTGTTTTTT
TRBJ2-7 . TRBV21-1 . CASSDRTSGRKTYEQYF TGTGCCAGCAGCGATAGGACTAGCGGGAGGAAAACCTACGAGCAGTACTTC
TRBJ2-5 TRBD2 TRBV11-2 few CASSLVGGGYQETQYF TGTGCCAGCAGCTTAGTGGGCGGGGGTTACCAAGAGACCCAGTACTTC
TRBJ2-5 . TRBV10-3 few CAISDGAGWETQYF TGTGCCATCAGTGACGGAGCGGGCTGGGAGACCCAGTACTTC
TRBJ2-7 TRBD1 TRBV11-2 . CASSPRTGSIYEQYF TGTGCCAGCAGCCCTAGGACAGGGAGTATCTACGAGCAGTACTTC
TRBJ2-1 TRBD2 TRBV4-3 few CASSPGLAVSGWFF TGCGCCAGCAGCCCGGGACTAGCTGTAAGCGGGTGGTTCTTC
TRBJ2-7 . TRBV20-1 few CSARDLGEYEQYF TGCAGTGCTAGAGATCTCGGCGAGTACGAGCAGTACTTC
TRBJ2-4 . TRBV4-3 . CASSQARTELQNIQYF TGCGCCAGCAGCCAAGCAAGGACAGAACTTCAAAACATTCAGTACTTC
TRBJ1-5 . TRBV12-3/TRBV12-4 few CASSFEDSNQPQHF TGTGCCAGCAGTTTTGAGGATAGCAATCAGCCCCAGCATTTT
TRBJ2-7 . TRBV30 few CAWSLGLPPYEQYF TGTGCCTGGAGTCTGGGACTCCCCCCCTACGAGCAGTACTTC
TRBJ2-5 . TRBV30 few CATEGSVGETQYF TGTGCCACCGAAGGGAGCGTCGGGGAGACCCAGTACTTC
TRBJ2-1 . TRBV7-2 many CASSLGSGSYNEQFF TGTGCCAGCAGCTTAGGATCCGGGAGTTACAATGAGCAGTTCTTC
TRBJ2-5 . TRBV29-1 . CSANVGGRGETQYF TGCAGCGCTAACGTTGGAGGCCGGGGAGAGACCCAGTACTTC
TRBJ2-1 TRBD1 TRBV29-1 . CSLQGATGNEQFF TGCAGCTTACAGGGGGCGACGGGAAATGAGCAGTTCTTC
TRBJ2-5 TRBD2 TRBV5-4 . CAISPGAGAETQYF TGTGCCATCAGCCCTGGGGCGGGAGCAGAGACCCAGTACTTC